This paragraph reports one T cell receptor (beta chain). Its specificity is not known. Clones were read by immunoSEQ multiplex PCR, and TCRdb kept only the in-frame ones, dropping some. The data contain 160,000 or so clones, 90% to 95% of them seen just once; the ten biggest clones take up roughly 5.5%. The data belong to a study of T cell responses to AZD1222 COVID-19 vaccine. Study-wide points: Baseline seropositivity characterized only 5 to 7 AZD1222 recipients. Recipients of two AZD1222 doses showed rising Spike-specific TCR breadth and depth. Spike was spanned by vaccine-associated CD4 TCRs, which were dominant at 160-218 and 743-854.

The CDR3 runs 16 residues. V lost 3 bases to trimming and J lost 5 bases; unmatched junction nucleotides: 7. The germline gives CDR1 LNHDA, CDR2 SQIVND (reference sequence). Pooled samples include second doses given at about 4 or 12 weeks. Material: peripheral blood, obtained 28 days after the second AZD1222 dose. V and J are TRBV19 and TRBJ1-3; 10 bases match TRBD1. This TCR was recovered from an adult who received the AZD1222 COVID-19 vaccine. The CDR3, as DNA: TGTGCCAGTAGTATGAAGGGACAGGGGTTGAGAAACACCATATATTTT. This encodes CASSMKGQGLRNTIYF.